This T cell receptor beta chain is drawn from a study of human T cells and chemical hapten exposure. Study-wide context: Patch tests put 0.01% DPC on the upper back, and the results were checked at 6 days.

TCRdb called the RACE reads again in MiXCR, with one record for every CDR3 protein. The sample lists 120,000 or so distinct CDR3 sequences; about 14% were seen once. Stated time point: pre-sensitization, week 0. The sample's treatment: therapeutic diphenylcyclopropenone sensitization with weekly scalp DPC. Extraction yielded total RNA from whole blood (unfractionated). This clonotype was observed a few times. Sequencing used whole blood, obtained in connection with sensitization to the hapten diphenylcyclopropenone (DPC). The clonotype was recovered from a woman younger than 35 with alopecia areata. Some clones in this sample may be carry-over from other donors' samples.

CDR3 protein: CASSAPGQGHHEQYF. CDR3 bases: TGTGCCAGCAGCGCACCAGGACAGGGGCACCACGAGCAGTACTTC. This chain joins TRBV11-2 and TRBJ2-7; 9 positions agree with TRBD1. Trimming cost V 5 bases and J 5 bases; bases outside gene matches: 10. In germline, CDR1 is SGHAT, CDR2 FQNNGV. The CDR3 length is 15 residues.